This T cell receptor (beta chain) was documented in a study of vaccination and CD4 T cells after COVID-19. About the study: The cells in question were stimulated using overlapping spike peptides derived from SARS-CoV-2, HCoV-NL63, HCoV-OC43 and HCoV-229E.

The Oncomine TCR Beta short-read assay was applied to DNA of cultured CD4+ T cells. Extraction of genomic DNA was performed on cultured CD4+ T cells. MiXCR, applied by TCRdb to the PCR reads, yields one record per CDR3 protein. The sample lists some 25,000 distinct CDR3 sequences, approximately 40% occurring once. V was cut by 3 bases and J by 2 bases, with 26 bases left in between. This CDR3 has 19 residues. The V gene's germline CDR1 is SNHLY and CDR2 FYNNEI. Treatment denoted: approximately nine-day PBMC culture with coronavirus spike peptide pools or control peptides (ViraFEST assay). Peptide-pool expansion of antigen-specific T cells preceded TCR sequencing in ViraFEST. Each of days 3 and 7 saw half the medium replaced by fresh IL-2 medium. Concerning this clonotype: Its target is unknown.

The genes are TRBV2 and TRBJ2-7, with D perhaps matching TRBD1 or TRBD2 (6 bases each). Sequenced material: CD4+ T cells from blood, cultured in vitro. The TCR sequence derives from a human donor who had recovered from COVID-19. The CDR3 coding sequence is TGTGCCAGCAGTGATCTCGTGGGTTTGGGCCGGGGGCCCCCCTACGAGCAGTACTTC. Protein product: CASSDLVGLGRGPPYEQYF.